A single T cell receptor (beta chain) is shown here with its context. This clonotype was counted ten times or more. Its target antigen remains unknown. Base qualities are missing; no much larger clone stands one base away. The sample is drawn from a study of early T cells in non-severe SARS-CoV-2 infection (dated by TCRdb to about 2021). The study in broad terms: Because TCR sequencing was done on bulk RNA from unsorted whole blood, the alpha and beta chains could not be paired. Study-level results and caveats: VDJdb matching was skewed toward anti-spike CD8 responses and likely underestimated virus-specific expansions, missing private and CD4 specificities.

The library was generated by 5' RACE. The instrument was a NextSeq 500. The TCR library protocol attached unique molecular identifiers to individual cDNA molecules to correct for sequencing error and PCR bias. Sequencing covered both TCR alpha and beta chains, and within each sample the abundances of alpha and beta sequences were tightly co-correlated. Per the original workflow: Decombinator V4 was used to annotate TCR sequences for V gene, J gene and CDR3. Expanded TCRs were defined as changing significantly between any two time points under a Poisson model with p below 0.0001. TCR abundances were normalised to the total number of TCRs sequenced in each sample and reported as counts per million. TRAV1-2 paired with TRAJ12, TRAJ20 or TRAJ33 defined MAIT TCRs, while TRAV10 paired with TRAJ18 defined iNKT TCRs. VDJdb, accessed 1 November 2021, was searched for CMV, EBV and SARS-CoV-2 annotated TCRs, with TCRs annotated for multiple antigens excluded. TCRdb passed the public sequencing reads through fastp at Q25 and MiXCR, retaining productive beta sequences. All rows with the same CDR3 protein become a single entry with the most common DNA and genes. Clone size and V and J calls follow TCRdb, not the original study. In all, the sample holds 50,000 or so distinct CDR3 sequences, and over 10% of those were seen once. The ten largest clones represent around 9.6% of the sample.

As encoded in the germline V gene, CDR1 is MNHEY while CDR2 is SVGEGT. Trimming removed 2 bases from V and 4 bases from J, leaving 11 bases between the germline ends. The CDR3 goes from the cysteine to the phenylalanine over 14 residues. This entry keeps only the CDR3 DNA: 42 bases, framed from base 1. Set within a cohort of healthcare workers in London, UK, this nested case-control study involved weekly PCR testing of nasopharyngeal swabs along with blood sampling. Healthcare workers were enrolled in the week of the UK lockdown, from 23 to 31 March 2020, and were followed every week for up to about 16 weeks.

The sample taken for sequencing was whole blood. The receptor comes from an adult who was a healthcare worker with PCR-confirmed SARS-CoV-2 infection or an uninfected control (not recorded which). The chain was built from TRBV6-2 or TRBV6-3 and TRBJ1-1; the D gene is perhaps TRBD1, from 6 matching bases. The encoded CDR3 is CASSYALGATEAFF. The nucleotide sequence reads TGTGCCAGCAGTTACGCTCTGGGGGCCACTGAAGCTTTCTTT.